The 5 T cell receptor beta chains below all came from one sample that was sequenced in a study of cytomegalovirus exposure and HLA in healthy donors. A multiplex PCR was run with 60 Vbeta primers and 13 Jbeta primers. TCRdb's table, derived via immunoSEQ multiplex PCR, lists solely in-frame clones and lacks some. The table includes some 190,000 clones, roughly 75% detected once. Sequenced sample: PBMCs. These receptors originate from a man aged 25-40 years in good health and CMV-seropositive.

This chain connects TRBV6-6 to TRBJ1-4; 7 nucleotides agree with TRBD1. The CDR3 is 14 residues long. The germline CDR1 and CDR2 sequences are MNHNY and SVGAGI (reference sequence). The junction had 2 bases not matched to a gene; V was cut back by 2 bases and J by 5 bases. CDR3 DNA sequence: TGTGCCAGCAGTTACCAGACAGGGAATGAAAAACTGTTTTTT. This translates into CASSYQTGNEKLFF.

The chain uses TRBV4-1 and TRBJ2-5; 9 bases are a match to TRBD1. TRBJ2-7 explains the end of the DNA better; the J call may be wrong. The CDR3 is 14 residues long. Germline V gene data show CDR1 as MGHRA and CDR2 as YSYEKL. The CDR3 DNA is TGCGCCAGCAGCCAACGACAGGGGGTAGTCGAGCAGTACTTC. This gives the protein CASSQRQGVVEQYF.

This chain links TRBV7-2 with TRBJ1-5, with a tentative D call TRBD1 (5 bases). The CDR3 spans 15 residues. CDR1 and CDR2 (germline): SGHTA, FQGNSA. The V and J ends lost 5 bases and 3 bases respectively, with 14 bases between them. The CDR3 region has the DNA TGTGCCAGCAGCGGTCAGGGAGGGATCAATCAGCCCCAGCATTTT. Its translation is CASSGQGGINQPQHF.

This clone turned up a few times. The chain couples TRBV19 to TRBJ2-7; D perhaps matches TRBD2 (7 bases). V lost 5 bases and J lost 4, with 15 bases in between. This CDR3 region has 14 residues. CDR1 is LNHDA, CDR2 SQIVND, per germline (reference sequence). In nucleotides, the CDR3 is TGTGCCAGTAGTGACGGGGGGCGACCTTACGAGCAGTACTTC. Translation gives CASSDGGRPYEQYF.

The CDR3, as DNA: TGTGCCAGCAGCTTAGCGTCTACAGGCCCCAATGAGCAGTTCTTC. It codes for CASSLASTGPNEQFF. The chain has TRBV7-2 and TRBJ2-1; D may be TRBD1 (5 bases). CDR3 size: 15 residues. Per germline, CDR1 SGHTA and CDR2 FQGNSA. With 0 bases removed from V and 6 bases from J, the gap between germline ends came to 12 bases.